Sequencing of this T cell receptor beta chain was carried out in a study of cytomegalovirus exposure and HLA in healthy donors. Points from the study as a whole: TCR beta V- and J-gene trimming, according to a later analysis, was linked to a missense DCLRE1C variant. Presence/absence comparisons presumed near-even sequencing depth among donors.

Everyone who donated was a healthy bone marrow donor. Nominal health characterized the donors when sampled, though unrecorded immune exposures were likely. Turning to this clone: The antigen is not known.

13 Jbeta primers and 60 Vbeta primers were used for the PCR. Profiled with immunoSEQ multiplex PCR; TCRdb holds only in-frame clones, not every one. In the table there are about 140,000 clones, about 77% of which are singletons. The material sequenced was PBMCs. This TCR was sampled from a female donor in good health and CMV-seronegative.

The CDR3 sequence: CSAQGLGNEQFF. The CDR3 DNA reads as TGCAGCGCACAGGGGCTGGGGAATGAGCAGTTCTTC. The chain couples TRBV29-1 to TRBJ2-1; 7 positions agree with TRBD1. The CDR3 has 12 residues. Germline CDR1 SQVTM, CDR2 ANQGSEA. The V segment lost 7 bases and the J segment 7 bases; nucleotides outside the gene matches: 7.